These 25 T cell receptor beta chains were all obtained from the same sample, sequenced in a study of blood T cell repertoires in COVID-19. Libraries were prepared by immunoSEQ multiplex PCR; TCRdb keeps only in-frame clonotypes and omits some of them. The data hold around 250,000 clones, with 70% to 85% observed a single time. The sequenced material came from peripheral blood. The receptor set was obtained from a woman of 80 years or more with acute or convalescent COVID-19.

V usage is TRBV28 and J usage is TRBJ1-6, with 7 bases matching TRBD1. In germline, CDR1 is MDHEN, CDR2 SYDVKM. The CDR3 consists of 15 residues. The trim removed 7 bases at V and 8 bases at J, leaving 11 bases unmatched. The DNA of the CDR3 is TGTGCCAGCAACGAGGGGGCCTGGTTTGATTCACCCCTCCACTTT. It codes for CASNEGAWFDSPLHF.

The genes are TRBV10-3 and TRBJ1-1; D possibly corresponds to TRBD1 (5 bases). CDR3 size: 14 residues. Germline V gene sequence: CDR1 ENHRY, CDR2 SYGVKD. V was cut by 3 bases and J by 0 bases, with 8 bases left in between. In DNA, the CDR3 is TGTGCCATCAGTGATCAGGGTATGAACACTGAAGCTTTCTTT. Translating gives CAISDQGMNTEAFF.

This rearrangement joins TRBV7-9 to TRBJ2-7; TRBD1 matches 12 bases. CDR3 length equals 16 residues. Germline V lookup: CDR1 SEHNR, CDR2 FQNEAQ (reference sequence). Trimming removed 5 bases from V and 6 bases from J; junction bases left unmatched: 11. CDR3 nucleotide sequence: TGTGCCAGCAGCCTAGGGGGACAGGGGGCTAGCGGCGAGCAGTACTTC. It codes for CASSLGGQGASGEQYF.

The rearrangement joins TRBV6-5 to TRBJ1-2; a weak D match, TRBD1 (6 bases). Trimming took off 2 bases at V and 5 bases at J, with 15 bases between the two ends. CDR3 length: 15 residues. Looked up from germline, CDR1 is MNHEY and CDR2 is SVGAGI. The CDR3 DNA sequence: TGTGCCAGCAGTTACCGGCAGGACAGAATTTATGGCTACACCTTC. Its translation: CASSYRQDRIYGYTF.

The rearrangement uses TRBV9 and TRBJ2-2; 9 bases align to TRBD1. The CDR3 consists of 15 residues. Germline V lookup: CDR1 SGDLS, CDR2 YYNGEE. With V trimmed by 3 bases and J by 1 base, 1 base remained unmatched. The CDR3 is CASSDRGRNTGELFF. CDR3 in DNA: TGTGCCAGCAGCGACAGGGGGCGGAACACCGGGGAGCTGTTTTTT.

The chain uses TRBV19 and TRBJ2-3, with 11 bases identical to TRBD2. CDR3 length: 15 residues. Germline assignment: CDR1 LNHDA and CDR2 SQIVND (reference sequence). V was pared by 4 bases and J by 0 bases, with 0 bases of the junction left unmatched. CDR3 DNA: TGTGCCAGTAGTAGACTAGCGGGGAGCACAGATACGCAGTATTTT. Encoded protein: CASSRLAGSTDTQYF.

The chain joins TRBV4-2 to TRBJ2-1; 11 positions agree with TRBD2. This CDR3 comprises 16 residues. J gave up 2 bases and V 4 bases, and 4 bases lay outside the gene matches. The germline gives CDR1 LGHNA, CDR2 YNFKEQ. The CDR3 bases are TGTGCCAGCAGCCCCTTGACTAGCGGGACCTACAATGAGCAGTTCTTC. This sequence encodes CASSPLTSGTYNEQFF.

This clone was seen a few times. The gene calls are TRBV4-3 and TRBJ1-3; D is undetermined. Germline loops: CDR1 LGHNA, CDR2 YSLEER. The V and J ends lost 4 bases and 0 bases respectively, with 10 bases between them. The CDR3 has 15 residues. For the CDR3, the DNA is TGCGCCAGCAGCCTTACAAGGAGCTCTGGAAACACCATATATTTT. This encodes CASSLTRSSGNTIYF.

CDR3 loop: CASSIFGYSNQPQHF. The CDR3 DNA reads as TGTGCCAGTAGTATATTCGGGTATAGCAATCAGCCCCAGCATTTT. The chain combines TRBV19 with TRBJ1-5, with no clear D. V lost 2 bases and J lost 0, with 8 bases in between. Germline lookup yields CDR1 LNHDA and CDR2 SQIVND (reference sequence). This CDR3 has 15 residues.

The chain uses TRBV29-1 and TRBJ2-5; D is possibly TRBD2 (6 bases). V shed 4 bases and J shed 4 bases, with 19 bases lying between them. The CDR3 covers 15 residues. CDR1 SQVTM and CDR2 ANQGSEA come from the germline V gene. CDR3 nucleotides: TGCAGCGTTGGCGGGGCGGGGCGTTGGGGAGAGACCCAGTACTTC. Protein: CSVGGAGRWGETQYF.

This clone occurred once. The chain links TRBV3-1 (or the pseudogene TRBV3-2) to TRBJ2-5; D may be TRBD2 (6 bases). Trimming pared 0 bases from V and 5 bases from J, leaving 19 bases between. CDR3 length: 17 residues. The germline V gene encodes CDR1 LGHDT and CDR2 YNNKEL (reference sequence). CDR3 region: CASSQDPPDRGRETQYF. The CDR3 DNA follows: TGTGCCAGCAGCCAAGATCCCCCCGACCGGGGGAGGGAGACCCAGTACTTC.

This chain joins TRBV6-2 or TRBV6-3 and TRBJ2-1, with 8 bases aligning to TRBD2. The V and J ends lost 4 bases and 10 bases, in that order; junction bases with no gene match: 12. The CDR3 is 15 residues long. Per the germline V gene, CDR1 is MNHEY and CDR2 is SVGEGT. DNA of the CDR3: TGTGCCAGCAGTTCCCAAGGACTAGCTGCGGAGGAGCAGTTCTTC. Its protein product is CASSSQGLAAEEQFF.

This clone was recorded a few times. In DNA, the CDR3 is TGTGCCAGTACCCCCCGGACAGGGGGCCAGGTATCCCCCTCTGGAAACACCATATATTTT. Translation gives CASTPRTGGQVSPSGNTIYF. The chain has TRBV19 and TRBJ1-3, with 11 bases identical to TRBD1. J lost 0 bases, V lost 7 bases, and 17 bases had no gene match. Germline values: CDR1 LNHDA, CDR2 SQIVND (reference sequence). The CDR3 is made up of 20 amino acids.

The chain is built from TRBV18 and TRBJ2-1, with a weak D call TRBD1 (5 bases). Germline CDR1 is KGHSH and CDR2 is LQKENI. CDR3 size: 16 residues. V gave up 0 bases and J gave up 2 bases, with 11 bases separating them. CDR3 region: CASSPPIGAAYNEQFF. The CDR3 nucleotides read TGTGCCAGCTCACCACCCATAGGGGCCGCCTACAATGAGCAGTTCTTC.

The CDR3 DNA reads TGTGCCAGCGCCAGGGGACTAGCGGGTAGAAACATTCAGTACTTC. This codes for CASARGLAGRNIQYF. This sequence joins TRBV11-2 and TRBJ2-4, with 12 bases that match TRBD2. CDR3 length: 15 amino acids. Unmatched junction bases numbered 8, after V lost 8 bases and J lost 6 bases. Germline lookup yields CDR1 SGHAT and CDR2 FQNNGV.

This rearrangement joins TRBV27 to TRBJ2-1, with no clear D. This CDR3 comprises 16 residues. Germline CDR1 reads MNHEY; CDR2 reads SMNVEV (reference sequence). The V and J ends lost 1 base and 0 bases respectively, with 10 bases between them. The DNA of the CDR3 is TGTGCCAGCAGTTTATTGGTCTCTAGCTCCTACAATGAGCAGTTCTTC. This gives the protein CASSLLVSSSYNEQFF.

V and J are TRBV23-1 and TRBJ1-4; D is perhaps TRBD1 (6 bases). TRBV23-1 has ORF status, its function being uncertain. V gave up 2 bases and J gave up 5 bases, with 15 bases separating them. The CDR3 runs to 16 residues. The CDR3 region is CASSQPPRTVNEKLFF. In nucleotides, the CDR3 is TGCGCCAGCAGTCAACCTCCCCGGACAGTAAATGAAAAACTGTTTTTT.

The chain has TRBV30 and TRBJ2-7; D tentatively fits TRBD1 or TRBD2 (5 bases each). Germline V gene lookup returns CDR1 GTSNPN and CDR2 SVGIG (reference sequence). This CDR3 has 13 residues. V lost 8 bases and J 2 bases, leaving 16 bases between the germline ends. The CDR3 DNA sequence: TGTGCCGGGGCATCCGGAGGCACCTACGAGCAGTACTTC. Amino acids: CAGASGGTYEQYF.

The chain employs TRBV13 and TRBJ2-3, with D possibly TRBD1 on 5 matching bases. CDR1 and CDR2 from the germline V gene are PRHDT and FYEKMQ (reference sequence). The CDR3 has 14 amino acids. V lost 10 bases, J lost 2 bases, and 16 bases lay in between. CDR3 protein: CAIFRVQHTDTQYF. CDR3 in DNA: TGTGCCATCTTCAGGGTTCAGCACACAGATACGCAGTATTTT.

The rearrangement uses TRBV19 and TRBJ1-1; TRBD1 aligns across 9 bases. V dropped 3 bases and J dropped 6; count of bases not matched to a gene: 11. The CDR3 consists of 16 residues. Germline lookup yields CDR1 LNHDA and CDR2 SQIVND (reference sequence). Here the CDR3 DNA reads TGTGCCAGTAGTATCCCCCAGGACAGGGGTTTATCTGAAGCTTTCTTT. It is translated as CASSIPQDRGLSEAFF.

This clone has just one count. The chain has TRBV27 and TRBJ1-2, with 8 bases identical to TRBD1. J gave up 8 bases and V 3 bases, and 5 bases lay outside the gene matches. Germline V gene data show CDR1 as MNHEY and CDR2 as SMNVEV (reference sequence). This CDR3 is 13 amino acids long. In DNA form, the CDR3 reads TGTGCCAGCAGTTTTCAGGGGGCTGGCGGCTACACCTTC. Translated, it gives CASSFQGAGGYTF.

This chain connects TRBV5-6 to TRBJ2-2; D not certain. From germline, CDR1 is SGHDT and CDR2 YYEEEE. V was shortened by 0 bases and J by 8 bases, with 2 bases between the two germline ends. This CDR3 has 11 amino acids. This chain's CDR3 is CASSLAGELFF. The CDR3 DNA follows: TGTGCCAGCAGCTTGGCTGGGGAGCTGTTTTTT.

J is TRBJ1-1 and V is TRBV3-1 (or the pseudogene TRBV3-2); no reliable D call. V was clipped by 0 bases and J by 9 bases, with 8 bases between them. The CDR3 runs to 12 residues. Germline CDR1 reads LGHDT; CDR2 reads YNNKEL (reference sequence). CDR3 DNA sequence: TGTGCCAGCAGCCAAGATGGGAGAAAAGCTTTCTTT. Protein: CASSQDGRKAFF.

The V and J genes are TRBV12-3 or TRBV12-4 and TRBJ1-5, with no clear D. CDR3 length: 13 residues. V shed 6 bases and J shed 7 bases, with 13 bases lying between them. The CDR3 DNA follows: TGTGCCAGCAGGGGCGGGGTGGGGCAGCCCCAGCATTTT. Amino acid sequence: CASRGGVGQPQHF.

The chain joins TRBV15 to TRBJ2-7; TRBD1 aligns across 7 bases. CDR1 is LNHNV and CDR2 is YYDKDF in the germline V gene (reference sequence). V was pared by 1 base and J by 5 bases, with 11 bases of the junction left unmatched. The CDR3 loop spans 16 amino acids. Written as DNA, the CDR3 is TGTGCCACCAGCAGAGGTACACAGGGGTCCCATCACGAGCAGTACTTC. It translates to CATSRGTQGSHHEQYF.